This T cell receptor (beta chain) originates from a study of blood T cell repertoires in COVID-19. For the study at large: Sites across the United States, Italy and Spain contributed samples from acute and convalescent COVID-19. PBMCs, B-cell-depleted T cells, or T cells provided the cDNA or gDNA that made up the material.

This clone was seen a single time. Germline V gene data show CDR1 as MRHNA and CDR2 as SNTAGT. The CDR3 totals 15 residues. With 1 base removed from V and 2 bases from J, the gap between germline ends came to 9 bases. In the original processing: By means of reference gene primer amplification, nucleated cell counts were estimated. Assay used: immunoSEQ multiplex PCR; TCRdb lists only in-frame clones, some missing. V and J calls and clone size follow that table, whereas D and trimming were derived from the DNA. The sample contains 90,000 to 100,000 clones, 70% to 85% of which appear only once. The sample was peripheral blood. This chain connects TRBV6-4 to TRBJ2-1, with D possibly being TRBD2 (5 bases). The clonotype was recovered from a man aged 70-80 years with acute or convalescent COVID-19. CDR3 sequence reads: CASSDLASPYNEQFF. The CDR3 bases are TGTGCCAGCAGTGACTTAGCGTCACCCTACAATGAGCAGTTCTTC.